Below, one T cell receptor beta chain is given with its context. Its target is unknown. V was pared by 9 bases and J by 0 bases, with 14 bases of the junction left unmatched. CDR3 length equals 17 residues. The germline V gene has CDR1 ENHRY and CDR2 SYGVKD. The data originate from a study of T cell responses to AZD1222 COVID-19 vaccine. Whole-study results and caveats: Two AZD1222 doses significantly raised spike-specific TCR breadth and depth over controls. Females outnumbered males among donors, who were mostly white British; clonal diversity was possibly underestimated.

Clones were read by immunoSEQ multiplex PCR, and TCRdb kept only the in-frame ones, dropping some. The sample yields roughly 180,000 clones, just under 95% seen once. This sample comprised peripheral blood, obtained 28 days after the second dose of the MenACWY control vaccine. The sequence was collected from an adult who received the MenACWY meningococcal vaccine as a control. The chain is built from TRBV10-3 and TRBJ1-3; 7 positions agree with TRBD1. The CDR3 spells CAIRDSQSGVSGNTIYF. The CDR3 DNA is TGTGCCATACGGGACAGCCAAAGCGGCGTCTCTGGAAACACCATATATTTT.